This TCR beta chain stems from a study of blood T cell repertoires in COVID-19. Across the whole study: Sources were T cells, B-cell-depleted T cells, or PBMCs; the material itself was cDNA or gDNA.

How the authors handled the data: Amplifying reference gene primers gave estimates of nucleated cell counts. Using immunoSEQ multiplex PCR, the repertoire was profiled, and TCRdb retains in-frame clones only, with some absent. The DNA gave D and trimming, while V, J and clone size come from that table. The sample holds 270,000 or so clones; around nine tenths are singletons and the top ten take around 10%. The count of this clone is one. The sequence derives from a woman aged 25-40 years with COVID-19, enrolled during active disease. The material sequenced was peripheral blood.

Here the CDR3 DNA reads TGCGCCAGCAGCTTGGCCAGGCAGGAAACAGATACGCAGTATTTT. This gives the protein CASSLARQETDTQYF. The chain carries TRBV5-1 and TRBJ2-3; the D is unclear. The CDR3 has 15 amino acids. The germline V and J ends were trimmed by 0 bases and 3 bases, with 11 bases remaining between them. Germline-derived CDR1 and CDR2 are SGHRS and YFSETQ.